This T cell receptor beta chain was recovered during a study of STAT3 mutations in large granular lymphocyte leukemia. Notes on the study in general: At least one immunodominant TCR beta clonotype appeared in every T-cell large granular lymphocyte leukemia patient.

Assay: immunoSEQ multiplex PCR; the TCRdb copy retains only in-frame clones and omits some. Among under 4,500 clones, 66% were seen once, and the ten largest hold around two thirds. V gave up 0 bases and J gave up 5 bases, with 10 bases separating them. This CDR3 is built from 14 residues. The V gene's germline CDR1 is SGHNT and CDR2 YYREEE (reference sequence). Concerning this clone: Antigen specificity is unknown.

Sequenced material: peripheral blood mononuclear cells. The rearrangement uses TRBV5-4 and TRBJ2-3; a weak D match, TRBD1 (5 bases). This clonotype originated in a man in his sixties with T-cell large granular lymphocyte leukemia. Some clones in this sample may be carry-over from other donors' samples. The DNA for the CDR3 is TGTGCCAGCAGCTTGGTAGGGGCGCAAGATACGCAGTATTTT. This encodes CASSLVGAQDTQYF.